These 21 T cell receptor beta chains share one sample of origin, sequenced in a study of shared clonotypes between healthy human individuals. Naive CD8 cells, CD45RO-negative and positively selected for CCR7, excluded terminally differentiated effector memory CD45RA+ cells. Data came from immunoSEQ multiplex PCR; TCRdb stores just in-frame clones and leaves some out. The repertoire holds a few million clones, with just under 95% as singletons. The sample comprised naive CD8+ T cells from PBMCs. All receptors derive from a man younger than 35 in good health. Some clones in this sample may be carry-over from other donors' samples.

Details on this clone: A read error may account for a junction end that differs from germline. The V gene is TRBV2, the J gene TRBJ2-1; 10 bases are shared with TRBD2. Germline V CDR1 and CDR2: SNHLY, FYNNEI. The CDR3 is 17 amino acids. The CDR3 sequence: CARSEGRRTSGDNEQFF. The CDR3 nucleotides read TGTGCCAGGAGTGAGGGGAGGCGGACTAGCGGAGACAATGAGCAGTTCTTC.

This clone has only one observation. The chain uses TRBV5-6 and TRBJ1-1; D call uncertain. Trimming took off 0 bases at V and 3 bases at J, with 6 bases between the two ends. The CDR3 sequence is 13 residues long. Germline V gene lookup returns CDR1 SGHDT and CDR2 YYEEEE. CDR3 in DNA: TGTGCCAGCAGCTTGGTGATGGACACTGAAGCTTTCTTT. This sequence encodes CASSLVMDTEAFF.

The V and J genes are TRBV10-1 and TRBJ1-5; unclear D gene. The V end was cut by 0 bases, the J end by 7 bases, with 10 bases between. There are 14 residues in the CDR3. The germline V gene has CDR1 WNHNN and CDR2 SYGVQD (reference sequence). This CDR3 is CASSESVRRQPQHF. DNA of the CDR3: TGCGCCAGCAGTGAGTCGGTGCGGAGACAGCCCCAGCATTTT.

The gene calls are TRBV9 and TRBJ2-3; D remains ambiguous. CDR3 length: 16 amino acids. Germline V gene lookup returns CDR1 SGDLS and CDR2 YYNGEE. V lost 0 bases, J lost 0 bases, and 11 bases lay in between. The CDR3, as DNA: TGTGCCAGCAGCGTAGACGTCCATCGGAGCACAGATACGCAGTATTTT. Protein sequence: CASSVDVHRSTDTQYF.

This clone occurred a few times. The CDR3 sequence: CASSPDRTGDIQPQHF. As DNA, the CDR3 is TGTGCCAGCTCACCGGATAGGACAGGGGACATTCAGCCCCAGCATTTT. V usage is TRBV18 and J usage is TRBJ1-5; TRBD1 matches at 9 bases. CDR3 length equals 16 residues. After removal of 3 bases from V and 6 bases from J, the junction contained 9 bases not matched to a gene. Germline values: CDR1 KGHSH, CDR2 LQKENI.

The rearrangement uses TRBV6-5 and TRBJ1-2, with a weak D call TRBD1 (5 bases). The CDR3 is made up of 15 amino acids. Deletions cut 4 bases from V and 5 bases from J, with 17 bases between. Germline-derived CDR1 and CDR2 are MNHEY and SVGAGI. The CDR3 DNA follows: TGTGCCAGCAGTTCGAGCGGGGGTTTCCAATATGGCTACACCTTC. Protein: CASSSSGGFQYGYTF.

This clone was seen more than once but under ten times. Other DNA sequences from this sample encode an identical CDR3 as well. The chain joins TRBV19 to TRBJ1-5, with D perhaps TRBD1 (5 bases). Trimming stripped 3 bases from V and 3 bases from J, with 9 bases between. This CDR3 spans 14 amino acids. Per germline, CDR1 LNHDA and CDR2 SQIVND (reference sequence). In DNA form, the CDR3 reads TGTGCCAGTAGTATCCGGGACTTCAATCAGCCCCAGCATTTT. It yields the protein CASSIRDFNQPQHF.

In this sample, this clone turned up once. The J gene is TRBJ2-1, the V gene TRBV28, with D maybe TRBD2 (5 bases). This CDR3 has 14 residues. Germline V lookup: CDR1 MDHEN, CDR2 SYDVKM. V was pared by 5 bases and J by 7 bases, with 15 bases between. The CDR3 loop reads CASSQGSLSNEQFF. The CDR3 region has the DNA TGTGCCAGCAGTCAAGGGAGCTTAAGTAATGAGCAGTTCTTC. The full variable domain, its missing parts supplied by reference TRBV28 and TRBJ2-1, is DVKVTQSSRYLVKRTGEKVFLECVQDMDHENMFWYRQDPGLGLRLIYFSYDVKMKEKGDIPEGYSVSREKKERFSLILESASTNQTSMYLCASSQGSLSNEQFFGPGTRLTVL.

CDR3 loop: CAWSARDRGTNTGELFF. The CDR3 region has the DNA TGTGCCTGGAGTGCCAGGGACAGGGGCACGAACACCGGGGAGCTGTTTTTT. This chain joins TRBV30 and TRBJ2-2; 10 nucleotides align to TRBD1. The trim removed 1 base at V and 0 bases at J, leaving 5 bases unmatched. Germline V lookup: CDR1 GTSNPN, CDR2 SVGIG (reference sequence). CDR3 length: 17 residues.

The chain couples TRBV4-1 to TRBJ2-2, with D perhaps matching TRBD2 (5 bases). The CDR3 sequence is 16 residues long. Looked up from germline, CDR1 is MGHRA and CDR2 is YSYEKL. V lost 1 base and J lost 7, with 16 bases in between. The CDR3 reads CASSQAGLALIGELFF. CDR3 in DNA: TGCGCCAGCAGCCAAGCTGGGCTAGCCCTGATCGGGGAGCTGTTTTTT.

The rearrangement uses TRBV10-3 and TRBJ2-1; D is unclear. CDR3 length equals 15 residues. Germline V gene lookup returns CDR1 ENHRY and CDR2 SYGVKD. V was clipped by 6 bases and J by 6 bases, with 18 bases between them. The CDR3 is CAIRDPRAPANEQFF. The CDR3 region has the DNA TGTGCCATCAGGGACCCTAGGGCCCCCGCCAATGAGCAGTTCTTC.

This chain joins TRBV9 and TRBJ1-1; 7 bases are a match to TRBD1. J lost 1 base, V lost 4 bases, and 7 bases had no gene match. Germline V gene data show CDR1 as SGDLS and CDR2 as YYNGEE. This CDR3 is built from 15 residues. The CDR3: CASSQTGNRNTEAFF. CDR3 DNA: TGTGCCAGCAGCCAGACAGGGAATCGGAACACTGAAGCTTTCTTT.

V usage is TRBV27 and J usage is TRBJ1-4; 8 positions agree with TRBD1. This CDR3 has 15 amino acids. J was trimmed by 3 bases and V by 7 bases; bases with no gene match: 7. CDR1 is MNHEY, CDR2 SMNVEV, per germline (reference sequence). The CDR3 here is CASKPDRGANEKLFF. DNA for the CDR3: TGTGCCAGCAAACCTGACAGGGGCGCTAATGAAAAACTGTTTTTT.

This sequence joins TRBV30 and TRBJ2-1, with TRBD2 identical over 12 bases. This CDR3 contains 14 residues. J lost 3 bases, V lost 5 bases, and 2 bases had no gene match. The germline gives CDR1 GTSNPN, CDR2 SVGIG (reference sequence). Here the CDR3 reads CAWVLAGGYNEQFF. The CDR3 nucleotides are TGTGCCTGGGTACTAGCGGGAGGCTACAATGAGCAGTTCTTC.

The sample holds one count of this clone. The rearrangement links TRBV21-1 to TRBJ2-3; the table's TRBD2 call for D was not verified on the DNA. TRBV21-1 is classified as a pseudogene. The CDR3 spans 16 residues. The CDR3 loop is CASSSRLAAHTDTQYF. The DNA of the CDR3 is TGTGCCAGCAGCTCCCGACTAGCGGCTCACACAGATACGCAGTATTTT.

The chain couples TRBV27 to TRBJ1-1, with D possibly matching TRBD1 (5 bases). From germline, CDR1 is MNHEY and CDR2 SMNVEV (reference sequence). V lost 0 bases, J lost 5 bases, and 22 bases lay in between. CDR3 length equals 18 residues. The DNA for the CDR3 is TGTGCCAGCAGTTTATCGATTATAAGGGGCGAGGATAGGACTGAAGCTTTCTTT. The encoded protein is CASSLSIIRGEDRTEAFF.

This chain uses TRBV11-1 with TRBJ1-2; no definite D call. The ends were cut back, 5 bases at V and 8 bases at J, with 15 bases in the middle. Germline lookup yields CDR1 SGHAT and CDR2 FQDESV (reference sequence). The CDR3 has 13 amino acids. The CDR3 DNA is TGTGCCAGCAGCATACCGACTGGAGGCGGCTACACCTTC. It yields the protein CASSIPTGGGYTF. The entire variable domain, with the rest obtained from reference TRBV11-1 and TRBJ1-2, is as follows: EAEVAQSPRYKITEKSQAVAFWCDPISGHATLYWYRQILGQGPELLVQFQDESVVDDSQLPKDRFSAERLKGVDSTLKIQPAELGDSAMYLCASSIPTGGGYTFGSGTRLTVV.

The V call is TRBV27, the J call TRBJ2-7; D may be TRBD1 or TRBD2 (5 bases each). Germline V gene data show CDR1 as MNHEY and CDR2 as SMNVEV (reference sequence). The CDR3 is 15 amino acids. The V and J ends lost 2 bases and 6 bases respectively, with 17 bases between them. CDR3 loop: CASSLTPEGRGEQYF. CDR3 in DNA: TGTGCCAGCAGTTTAACCCCAGAGGGTAGGGGCGAGCAGTACTTC.

The rearrangement links TRBV28 to TRBJ2-5; 7 positions agree with TRBD2. Looked up from germline, CDR1 is MDHEN and CDR2 is SYDVKM. The V gene end was trimmed by 1 base and the J gene end by 9 bases; junction bases not matched to a gene: 5. This CDR3 region has 13 residues. This chain's CDR3 is CASSLFRGGAQYF. For the CDR3, the DNA is TGTGCCAGCAGTTTATTTCGGGGAGGGGCCCAGTACTTC.

The J gene is TRBJ2-7, the V gene TRBV27; D might be TRBD2 (6 bases). This CDR3 has 13 amino acids. The germline gives CDR1 MNHEY, CDR2 SMNVEV (reference sequence). The V end lost 10 bases, the J end lost 1 base, and 14 bases lay between the germline ends. CDR3 sequence (DNA): TGTGCCACCAAATTCGGGACTTCCTACGAGCAGTACTTC. It encodes CATKFGTSYEQYF.

This chain uses TRBV10-2 with TRBJ2-7; D gene unclear. The CDR3 is 13 amino acids. Germline V gives CDR1 WSHSY, CDR2 SAAADI. V was clipped by 4 bases and J by 2 bases, with 9 bases between them. The CDR3 loop reads CASSVGGTYEQYF. In nucleotides, the CDR3 is TGCGCCAGCAGTGTTGGTGGAACCTACGAGCAGTACTTC.